This T cell receptor beta chain comes out of a study of monozygotic twins with inflammatory bowel disease (dated by TCRdb to the late 2010s). Notes on the research overall: In total, approximately 30 monozygotic twin pairs made up the full study: 19 Danish pairs, all IBD-discordant, plus nine German pairs, of which four were IBD-concordant and five were IBD-discordant. Disease-associated traits were sought mainly through comparisons between IBD patients and their genetically identical healthy co-twins within discordant pairs. Each individual had, on average, about 151 000 unique TCRalpha sequences and 181 000 unique TCRbeta sequences available for analysis.

Looking up the germline V gene yields CDR1 MGHRA and CDR2 YSYEKL. The CDR3 holds 16 amino acids from the cysteine to the phenylalanine. The nucleotide record is missing. Receptors were amplified or captured by 5' RACE. Each TCR library was prepared from 3,000 to 4,500 ng of total RNA. cDNA was synthesized with SMARTScribe reverse transcriptase in eight separate reactions per sample. During cDNA synthesis, template switching was used to introduce unique molecular identifiers that contained a 6-nucleotide sample barcode. Amplification of TCRalpha and TCRbeta cDNA involved two nested PCRs of 16 and 9 cycles, and each PCR was followed by bead purification. Before amplification, the cDNA was treated with uracil DNA-glycosylase and purified using the QIAquick PCR purification kit. In the second PCR, Illumina TruSeq-compatible adapters and sample-specific barcodes were added. TapeStation and Qubit were used to check library quality and concentration, and 5 ng of each library was pooled. Sequencing of pooled libraries was carried out on an Illumina HiSeq2500 single-index Rapid Run using 2 x 100 bp reads and custom sequencing primers. The authors processed their data as follows. MiGEC version 1.2.6 was used for UMI-based consensus assembly to correct PCR and sequencing errors. MiXCR version 2.1.1 was used to carry out V(D)J alignment, clonotype assembly and CDR3 extraction. To normalise gene usage, clonotype sharing and MAIT/NKT TCR abundance, the top 1000, 10 000 and 20 000 clonotypes in each sample were analysed. Diversity was computed as the inverse Simpson index with the vegan R package after downsampling to 27 000 UMIs. Statistical testing used paired Mann-Whitney U tests on the discordant twin pairs and applied Benjamini-Hochberg correction for multiple testing. TCRdb reprocessed the reads and assigns one entry to each CDR3 protein sequence, leaving out DNA. These V and J calls derive from TCRdb rather than the authors' analysis. The sample's table covers 120,000 to 150,000 distinct CDR3 sequences. About 2.6% of the sample goes to the ten largest clones.

Broader findings and caveats from the paper: Concordant and discordant twins showed no difference in repertoire similarity, possibly because of limited statistical power. Because patients received different immunosuppressive treatments, the repertoires may have picked up extra background noise and variability between individuals. No single strong signal or clonotype linked to IBD turned up in the results, so the idea that one exists was not supported. Measured by the inverse Simpson index, TCRbeta repertoire diversity was lower in IBD patients than in their healthy co-twins. IBD patients shared fewer clonotypes with other individuals than healthy twins did, most markedly in patients showing signs of disease activity. Different T cell subtypes could not be distinguished in the analysis.

From each donor, a roughly 2.5 ml peripheral blood sample was collected into PAXgene tubes and stored at -80 degrees C. Without T cell sorting, total RNA was isolated from whole blood using the PAXgene blood miRNA kit on an automated QIAcube. Deep TCRalpha and TCRbeta repertoire profiling with unique molecular barcoding was performed on peripheral blood of monozygotic twin pairs concordant or discordant for inflammatory bowel disease. Smoking habits were recorded for all twin pairs, and each individual was classified as a current, former or never smoker. Concerning this clonotype: The target of this receptor is not known.

The chain is assembled from TRBV4-1 and TRBJ2-2; TCRdb designates TRBD1, a call that cannot be tested without DNA. Sequenced input: blood. This receptor was identified in a human donor with ulcerative colitis or Crohn's disease, or a healthy co-twin of an affected twin (not recorded which). The CDR3 protein sequence reads: CASTGQGALSAGELFF.